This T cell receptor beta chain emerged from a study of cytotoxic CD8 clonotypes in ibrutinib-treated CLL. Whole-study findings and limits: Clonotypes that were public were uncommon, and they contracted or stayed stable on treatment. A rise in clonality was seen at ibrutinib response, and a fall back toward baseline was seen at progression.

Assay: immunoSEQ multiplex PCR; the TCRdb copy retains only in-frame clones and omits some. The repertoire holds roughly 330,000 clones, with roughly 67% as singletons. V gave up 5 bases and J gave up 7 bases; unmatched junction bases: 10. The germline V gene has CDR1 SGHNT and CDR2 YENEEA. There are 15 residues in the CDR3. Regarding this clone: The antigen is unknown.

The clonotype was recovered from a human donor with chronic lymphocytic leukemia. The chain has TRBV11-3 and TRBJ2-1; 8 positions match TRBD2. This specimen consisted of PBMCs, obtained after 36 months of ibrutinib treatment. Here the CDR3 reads CASSPLAGGLNEQFF. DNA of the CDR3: TGTGCCAGCAGCCCCCTGGCGGGAGGCCTTAATGAGCAGTTCTTC.